This entry concerns a single T cell receptor (beta chain). This specimen belongs to a study of shared clonotypes between healthy human individuals. Germline V gene data show CDR1 as ENHRY and CDR2 as SYGVKD. The CDR3 is made up of 15 amino acids. The ends were cut back, 3 bases at V and 6 bases at J, with 15 bases in the middle. Sequencing was performed with immunoSEQ multiplex PCR; in TCRdb, only in-frame clones are kept and a portion is missing. The sample has approximately 740,000 clones, roughly 70% seen once. Sequenced input: memory CD4+ T cells sorted from blood. Subset: CD45RA-negative fraction. The rearrangement links TRBV10-3 to TRBJ2-1; tentatively, D is TRBD2 (6 bases). This sequence originates from a woman between 25 and 40 years old in good health. CDR3 sequence reads: CAISDLSGGLNEQFF. The CDR3 nucleotides are TGTGCCATCAGTGATCTTAGCGGAGGCCTCAATGAGCAGTTCTTC.